The 9 T cell receptor beta chains below all came from one sample that was sequenced in a study of T cell responses to AZD1222 COVID-19 vaccine. Assay: immunoSEQ multiplex PCR; the TCRdb copy retains only in-frame clones and omits some. The sample consists of 120,000 or so clones, 89% of them appearing once. This sample comprised peripheral blood, obtained on day 0 of AZD1222 vaccination. Receptors originate from an adult in good health.

A single count supports this clone. The V gene is TRBV4-3, the J gene TRBJ2-7, with D tentatively TRBD1 (7 bases). Germline CDR1 reads LGHNA; CDR2 reads YSLEER. V was pared by 2 bases and J by 7 bases, with 12 bases between. The CDR3 covers 13 residues. The CDR3 coding sequence is TGCGCCAGCAGCCAAATGCAGGGGGGAGAGCAGTACTTC. Residues: CASSQMQGGEQYF.

This chain uses TRBV5-3 with TRBJ1-1, with 7 bases identical to TRBD1. TRBV5-3 is noted as an ORF with a role that remains uncertain. With 4 bases clipped from V and 3 bases from J, the junction kept 12 bases outside the gene matches. The CDR3 contains 16 residues. CDR3 DNA sequence: TGTGCCAGAAGCCTACCTACGACAGACAGGGACACTGAAGCTTTCTTT. Amino acids: CARSLPTTDRDTEAFF.

The genes are TRBV27 and TRBJ2-2, with TRBD1 identical over 9 bases. The germline gives CDR1 MNHEY, CDR2 SMNVEV (reference sequence). The CDR3 spans 14 residues. The V segment lost 3 bases and the J segment 8 bases; nucleotides outside the gene matches: 4. CDR3 nucleotides: TGTGCCAGCAGTTTCACAGGGGGCGGGGGGGAGCTGTTTTTT. It specifies CASSFTGGGGELFF.

V and J are TRBV7-9 and TRBJ1-1; TRBD1 matches 7 bases. J gave up 0 bases and V 7 bases, and 5 bases lay outside the gene matches. This CDR3 has 14 amino acids. The V gene's germline CDR1 is SEHNR and CDR2 FQNEAQ (reference sequence). CDR3: CASTSGQMNTEAFF. The DNA for the CDR3 is TGTGCCAGCACCTCGGGACAGATGAACACTGAAGCTTTCTTT.

The chain links TRBV6-5 to TRBJ2-7, with D perhaps matching TRBD1 (5 bases). Germline CDR1 and CDR2: MNHEY and SVGAGI. CDR3 length equals 14 residues. V was trimmed by 1 base and J by 5 bases, leaving 12 bases between them. In nucleotides, the CDR3 is TGTGCCAGCAGTTACTACCAGGGATCAAACGAGCAGTACTTC. This sequence encodes CASSYYQGSNEQYF.

The rearrangement joins TRBV19 to TRBJ1-1; TRBD1 matches at 8 bases. Germline values: CDR1 LNHDA, CDR2 SQIVND (reference sequence). J was trimmed by 3 bases and V by 7 bases; bases with no gene match: 10. The CDR3 contains 15 residues. CDR3 amino acids: CASTTHRGFYTEAFF. CDR3 in DNA: TGTGCCAGTACTACCCACAGGGGGTTCTACACTGAAGCTTTCTTT.

The CDR3 nucleotides read TGTGCCAGCAGTTTCCGGGCAGGGAACACTGAAGCTTTCTTT. This gives the protein CASSFRAGNTEAFF. This chain joins TRBV28 and TRBJ1-1; no clear D gene. The V end lost 3 bases, the J end lost 1 base, and 9 bases lay between the germline ends. The CDR3 totals 14 residues. CDR1 and CDR2 from the germline V gene are MDHEN and SYDVKM.

The chain is built from TRBV6-5 and TRBJ2-7; the D gene is possibly TRBD1 (6 bases). V shed 5 bases and J shed 0 bases, with 14 bases lying between them. CDR1 MNHEY and CDR2 SVGAGI come from the germline V gene. The CDR3 runs 15 residues. The CDR3: CASSMQQGYSYEQYF. The CDR3 bases are TGTGCCAGCAGTATGCAACAGGGCTACTCCTACGAGCAGTACTTC.

V gene TRBV6-2 or TRBV6-3 combines with J gene TRBJ2-7; D remains unclear. V was clipped by 2 bases and J by 0 bases, with 2 bases between them. The germline V gene has CDR1 MNHEY and CDR2 SVGEGT. The CDR3 is 12 amino acids. DNA for the CDR3: TGTGCCAGCAGTTACGCCTCCTACGAGCAGTACTTC. This translates into CASSYASYEQYF.